These 32 T cell receptor beta chains share one sample of origin, sequenced in a study of cytomegalovirus exposure and HLA in healthy donors. It was with 60 Vbeta and 13 Jbeta primers that the PCR ran. The data were produced by immunoSEQ multiplex PCR, yet TCRdb's version contains in-frame clones alone and is incomplete. This sample has 100,000 to 150,000 clones, with over 70% found just once. Source material: PBMCs. The receptors derive from a woman in her 40s in good health and CMV-seronegative.

This sequence joins TRBV6-5 and TRBJ2-1; 8 bases map to TRBD2. Losses at the gene ends were 11 bases for V and 9 bases for J; bases not matched to a gene: 6. The CDR3 totals 11 residues. Germline CDR1 MNHEY, CDR2 SVGAGI. CDR3 coding DNA: TGTGCCGCCGGGGGGGAGGGTGAGCAGTTCTTC. Its protein product is CAAGGEGEQFF.

This chain uses TRBV28 with TRBJ1-1; possible D gene TRBD1, 5 bases. Germline V CDR1 and CDR2: MDHEN, SYDVKM. The CDR3 runs 17 residues. V was cut by 5 bases and J by 1 base, with 20 bases left in between. CDR3: CASSPNGRGGGNTEAFF. Written as DNA, the CDR3 is TGTGCCAGCAGTCCCAACGGTCGTGGGGGGGGGAACACTGAAGCTTTCTTT. Full variable domain (outside the CDR3, taken from reference TRBV28 and TRBJ1-1): DVKVTQSSRYLVKRTGEKVFLECVQDMDHENMFWYRQDPGLGLRLIYFSYDVKMKEKGDIPEGYSVSREKKERFSLILESASTNQTSMYLCASSPNGRGGGNTEAFFGQGTRLTVV.

The rearrangement links TRBV28 to TRBJ2-5; 12 nucleotides line up with TRBD2. Germline CDR1 is MDHEN and CDR2 is SYDVKM. CDR3 size: 16 residues. J was trimmed by 0 bases and V by 7 bases; bases with no gene match: 6. The CDR3 is CASTFRTSGNQETQYF. CDR3 in DNA: TGTGCCAGCACTTTCCGGACTAGCGGGAACCAAGAGACCCAGTACTTC.

The chain couples TRBV12-5 to TRBJ2-7; D uncertain. Trimming pared 6 bases from V and 2 bases from J, leaving 11 bases between. The CDR3 consists of 13 residues. The germline V gene encodes CDR1 LGHNT and CDR2 FRNRAP. The chain's CDR3 is CASGAGSPYEQYF. Written as DNA, the CDR3 is TGTGCTAGTGGGGCCGGGTCACCCTACGAGCAGTACTTC.

The chain joins TRBV27 to TRBJ1-4, with TRBD1 identical over 7 bases. The CDR3 totals 15 residues. Germline V lookup: CDR1 MNHEY, CDR2 SMNVEV (reference sequence). After removal of 7 bases from V and 8 bases from J, the junction contained 13 bases not matched to a gene. Here the CDR3 reads CASKKDRALMEKLFF. Written as DNA, the CDR3 is TGTGCCAGCAAAAAAGACAGGGCCCTGATGGAAAAACTGTTTTTT.

V is TRBV5-1 and J is TRBJ1-2, with D possibly matching TRBD1 (6 bases). The CDR3 extends over 12 amino acids. Germline loops: CDR1 SGHRS, CDR2 YFSETQ. Trimming left V 4 bases short and J 10 bases short, with 14 bases between. CDR3 loop: CASSPGQRDYTF. The CDR3 DNA is TGCGCCAGCAGCCCCGGACAGCGAGACTACACCTTC.

The chain employs TRBV6-6 and TRBJ2-1; D is perhaps TRBD1 (6 bases). V was clipped by 5 bases and J by 4 bases, with 12 bases between them. The CDR3 runs 14 residues. Germline CDR1 MNHNY, CDR2 SVGAGI (reference sequence). The CDR3 bases are TGTGCCAGCAGTGAGACTGGACAGTACAATGAGCAGTTCTTC. Protein: CASSETGQYNEQFF.

V and J are TRBV28 and TRBJ1-4; 10 nucleotides line up with TRBD1. This CDR3 comprises 16 residues. The germline V gene encodes CDR1 MDHEN and CDR2 SYDVKM. V gave up 1 base and J gave up 3 bases; unmatched junction bases: 2. CDR3 sequence: CASSLLGTGANEKLFF. The CDR3 DNA reads as TGTGCCAGCAGTTTATTAGGGACAGGGGCTAATGAAAAACTGTTTTTT.

J is TRBJ2-1 and V is TRBV29-1; 7 bases are a match to TRBD2. V shed 7 bases and J 6 bases; nucleotides not matched to a gene: 15. This CDR3 comprises 15 residues. The V gene's germline CDR1 is SQVTM and CDR2 ANQGSEA. In DNA form, the CDR3 reads TGCAGCGCACCCCTTAGGAGCGGGACTCCCAATGAGCAGTTCTTC. It encodes CSAPLRSGTPNEQFF.

The V gene is TRBV15, the J gene TRBJ1-1, with D unresolved. The CDR3 is 14 amino acids. Germline V lookup: CDR1 LNHNV, CDR2 YYDKDF (reference sequence). V dropped 5 bases and J dropped 6 bases, with 16 bases sitting between them. DNA of the CDR3: TGTGCCACCAGCTGGCCCGTGGCGGAGGCTGAAGCTTTCTTT. Encoded protein: CATSWPVAEAEAFF.

The gene calls are TRBV15 and TRBJ1-5; maybe TRBD1 (5 bases). Germline lookup yields CDR1 LNHNV and CDR2 YYDKDF (reference sequence). The CDR3 is made up of 15 amino acids. Trimming left V 0 bases short and J 5 bases short, with 11 bases between. CDR3 DNA: TGTGCCACCAGCAGAGAATCAGGGAGGGATCAGCCCCAGCATTTT. This gives the protein CATSRESGRDQPQHF.

V usage is TRBV4-2 and J usage is TRBJ2-6; 7 bases align to TRBD2. Germline assignment: CDR1 LGHNA and CDR2 YNFKEQ. This CDR3 region has 17 residues. V lost 3 bases to trimming and J lost 2 bases; unmatched junction nucleotides: 7. The DNA for the CDR3 is TGTGCCAGCAGCCAGGCTGGGGGGAGGGCTGGGGCCAACGTCCTGACTTTC. The encoded protein is CASSQAGGRAGANVLTF.

This clone has more than one count but fewer than ten. The rearrangement links TRBV11-1 to TRBJ1-1; possible D gene TRBD1, 5 bases. The CDR3 spans 14 residues. The germline gives CDR1 SGHAT, CDR2 FQDESV (reference sequence). V lost 3 bases and J lost 3, with 11 bases in between. CDR3 region: CASSFSGGDTEAFF. In DNA, the CDR3 is TGTGCCAGCAGCTTCTCCGGGGGAGACACTGAAGCTTTCTTT.

The chain combines TRBV9 with TRBJ1-3; D unresolved. Trimming removed 3 bases from V and 0 bases from J, with 13 bases in between. Germline assignment: CDR1 SGDLS and CDR2 YYNGEE. This CDR3 region has 16 residues. CDR3 residues: CASSGRVPSSGNTIYF. CDR3 nucleotide sequence: TGTGCCAGCAGCGGCCGGGTCCCGAGCTCTGGAAACACCATATATTTT.

The V call is TRBV19, the J call TRBJ2-7, with 11 bases aligning to TRBD2. From germline, CDR1 is LNHDA and CDR2 SQIVND (reference sequence). Germline trimming cut 6 bases from V and 3 bases from J; bases unmatched to any gene: 10. This CDR3 comprises 16 residues. This CDR3 is CASRATSGRGYYEQYF. CDR3 sequence (DNA): TGTGCCAGTAGAGCTACTAGCGGGAGAGGATACTACGAGCAGTACTTC.

The chain recombines TRBV19 with TRBJ1-5; D not resolved. Trimming shortened V by 2 bases and J by 7 bases, and 12 bases separated the two germline ends. Germline V lookup: CDR1 LNHDA, CDR2 SQIVND (reference sequence). This CDR3 contains 14 residues. CDR3 amino acids: CASSISGGGQPQHF. The CDR3 DNA reads TGTGCCAGTAGTATATCAGGCGGAGGACAGCCCCAGCATTTT.

This sequence joins TRBV7-9 and TRBJ2-1, with D possibly being TRBD2 (5 bases). V dropped 3 bases and J dropped 5 bases, with 14 bases sitting between them. This CDR3 has 15 residues. The germline gives CDR1 SEHNR, CDR2 FQNEAQ (reference sequence). In DNA form, the CDR3 reads TGTGCCAGCAGCTTTGACGGGGTTGCCCACAATGAGCAGTTCTTC. This encodes CASSFDGVAHNEQFF.

V is TRBV4-1 and J is TRBJ2-1; 12 positions agree with TRBD2. The CDR3 runs 15 residues. In germline, CDR1 is MGHRA, CDR2 YSYEKL. The V and J ends lost 4 bases and 7 bases, in that order; junction bases with no gene match: 5. In DNA, the CDR3 is TGCGCCAGCAGCCTATTTCTAGCGGGAGGGAATGAGCAGTTCTTC. Encoded protein: CASSLFLAGGNEQFF.

The chain uses TRBV5-6 and TRBJ2-7; TRBD2 matches at 9 bases. The CDR3 totals 14 residues. Per the germline V gene, CDR1 is SGHDT and CDR2 is YYEEEE. V lost 5 bases to trimming and J lost 4 bases; unmatched junction nucleotides: 7. CDR3 nucleotide sequence: TGTGCCAGCAGTAGGCGGGGGGGCAGGTACGAGCAGTACTTC. Translating gives CASSRRGGRYEQYF.

The genes are TRBV2 and TRBJ2-3; 8 bases are shared with TRBD1. The CDR3 has 15 residues. The V segment lost 4 bases and the J segment 2 bases; nucleotides outside the gene matches: 5. CDR1 and CDR2 from the germline V gene are SNHLY and FYNNEI. The CDR3 here is CASSGTGRATDTQYF. CDR3 nucleotide sequence: TGTGCCAGCAGTGGGACAGGGCGGGCCACAGATACGCAGTATTTT. Drawing the rest from reference TRBV2 and TRBJ2-3, the complete variable domain is EPEVTQTPSHQVTQMGQEVILRCVPISNHLYFYWYRQILGQKVEFLVSFYNNEISEKSEIFDDQFSVERPDGSNFTLKIRSTKLEDSAMYFCASSGTGRATDTQYFGPGTRLTVL.

The chain links TRBV2 to TRBJ1-2; perhaps TRBD1 as D (6 bases). CDR1 and CDR2 (germline): SNHLY, FYNNEI. CDR3 size: 13 residues. V was pared by 7 bases and J by 8 bases, with 17 bases between. CDR3 loop: CASNRDILGGYTF. DNA of the CDR3: TGTGCCAGCAACCGGGACATCCTGGGAGGCTACACCTTC.

Written as DNA, the CDR3 is TGTGCCAGCAGCCAAGAGTTCAGCGGCAGCTCCTACAATGAGCAGTTCTTC. It encodes CASSQEFSGSSYNEQFF. V is TRBV4-2 and J is TRBJ2-1; D possibly corresponds to TRBD2 (5 bases). This CDR3 spans 17 amino acids. Deletions cut 0 bases from V and 0 bases from J, with 12 bases between. In germline, CDR1 is LGHNA, CDR2 YNFKEQ.

This clone was observed a few times. The V and J genes are TRBV10-3 and TRBJ2-1, with TRBD2 matching over 10 bases. Germline assignment: CDR1 ENHRY and CDR2 SYGVKD. With 4 bases clipped from V and 1 base from J, the junction kept 7 bases outside the gene matches. CDR3 length: 17 amino acids. The CDR3 region has the DNA TGTGCCATCAGTGGAAATAGCGGGGGGAGATCCTACAATGAGCAGTTCTTC. Protein: CAISGNSGGRSYNEQFF.

This clone showed up many times. The chain employs TRBV6-1 and TRBJ2-6, with a tentative D call TRBD2 (6 bases). Per the germline V gene, CDR1 is MNHNS and CDR2 is SASEGT. The CDR3 runs 15 residues. Trimming stripped 4 bases from V and 1 base from J, with 8 bases between. The CDR3 DNA follows: TGTGCCAGCAGTGGCGGGGAGTCTGGGGCCAACGTCCTGACTTTC. It codes for CASSGGESGANVLTF.

V and J are TRBV10-2 and TRBJ2-7; 11 bases match TRBD2. Germline values: CDR1 WSHSY, CDR2 SAAADI. The V and J ends lost 5 bases and 0 bases, in that order; junction bases with no gene match: 3. The CDR3 is made up of 15 amino acids. Here the CDR3 reads CASSSGTSGSYEQYF. The CDR3 bases are TGCGCCAGCAGTTCCGGGACTAGCGGCTCCTACGAGCAGTACTTC.

This clone was detected a few times. This chain links TRBV5-6 with TRBJ1-6, with D perhaps matching TRBD1 (6 bases). Trimming removed 1 base at V and 7 bases at J, with 15 bases between. The CDR3 has 16 amino acids. In germline, CDR1 is SGHDT, CDR2 YYEEEE. CDR3 DNA sequence: TGTGCCAGCAGCTTGTACCACGGGGGGCAAAATTCACCCCTCCACTTT. Its translation is CASSLYHGGQNSPLHF.

On this clone: The same CDR3 can be traced to other DNA sequences in this sample. The genes are TRBV5-1 and TRBJ2-5, with D hard to call. The CDR3 runs 14 residues. The germline V gene has CDR1 SGHRS and CDR2 YFSETQ. V lost 0 bases and J lost 5, with 11 bases in between. In DNA, the CDR3 is TGCGCCAGCAGCTTGGAGGTAGCAATGGAGACCCAGTACTTC. This sequence encodes CASSLEVAMETQYF.

The chain employs TRBV4-3 and TRBJ1-2; D unresolved. Germline assignment: CDR1 LGHNA and CDR2 YSLEER. The ends were cut back, 0 bases at V and 1 base at J, with 12 bases in the middle. This CDR3 is built from 16 residues. In DNA form, the CDR3 reads TGCGCCAGCAGCCAAGATAGGTCCAGCGGTAACTATGGCTACACCTTC. Protein: CASSQDRSSGNYGYTF.

The rearrangement uses TRBV11-1 and TRBJ1-2, with D tentatively TRBD1 (5 bases). This CDR3 region has 15 residues. V was pared by 5 bases and J by 6 bases, with 19 bases between. The germline gives CDR1 SGHAT, CDR2 FQDESV (reference sequence). In nucleotides, the CDR3 is TGTGCCAGCAGCCGCGAGGACACCTGGAGGGATGGCTACACCTTC. The encoded protein is CASSREDTWRDGYTF. The full variable domain, completed using reference TRBV11-1 and TRBJ1-2, is EAEVAQSPRYKITEKSQAVAFWCDPISGHATLYWYRQILGQGPELLVQFQDESVVDDSQLPKDRFSAERLKGVDSTLKIQPAELGDSAMYLCASSREDTWRDGYTFGSGTRLTVV.

This clone was seen more than once but under ten times. The chain couples TRBV18 to TRBJ2-1, with TRBD1 identical over 8 bases. The J segment lost 5 bases and the V segment lost 6 bases, leaving 9 bases of the junction unmatched. This CDR3 is 15 amino acids long. Per germline, CDR1 KGHSH and CDR2 LQKENI. The CDR3 nucleotides are TGTGCCAGCTCCTTCTCACAGGGGGATCACAATGAGCAGTTCTTC. It specifies CASSFSQGDHNEQFF.

The V call is TRBV7-2, the J call TRBJ2-7, with 7 bases matching TRBD2. The CDR3 contains 14 residues. Germline V lookup: CDR1 SGHTA, CDR2 FQGNSA. The V and J ends lost 3 bases and 6 bases, in that order; junction bases with no gene match: 8. DNA of the CDR3: TGTGCCAGCAGCTTCGGCGCGGGGGAAAGCGAGCAGTACTTC. It encodes CASSFGAGESEQYF.

The rearrangement uses TRBV7-9 and TRBJ1-1; no definite D call. Looked up from germline, CDR1 is SEHNR and CDR2 is FQNEAQ (reference sequence). The CDR3 is 14 amino acids. V was clipped by 5 bases and J by 0 bases, with 10 bases between them. DNA for the CDR3: TGTGCCAGCAGCCAAAGCGGGATGAACACTGAAGCTTTCTTT. The encoded protein is CASSQSGMNTEAFF.